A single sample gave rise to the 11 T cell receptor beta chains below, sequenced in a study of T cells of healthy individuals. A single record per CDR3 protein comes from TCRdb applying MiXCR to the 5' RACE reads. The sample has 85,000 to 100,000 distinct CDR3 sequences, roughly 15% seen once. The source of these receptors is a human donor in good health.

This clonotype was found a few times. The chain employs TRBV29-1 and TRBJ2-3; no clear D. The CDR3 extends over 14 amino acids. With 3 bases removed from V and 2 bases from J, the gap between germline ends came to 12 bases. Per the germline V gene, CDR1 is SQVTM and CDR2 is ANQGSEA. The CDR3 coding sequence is TGCAGCGTTGATTGGGGATTCTCCACAGATACGCAGTATTTT. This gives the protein CSVDWGFSTDTQYF.

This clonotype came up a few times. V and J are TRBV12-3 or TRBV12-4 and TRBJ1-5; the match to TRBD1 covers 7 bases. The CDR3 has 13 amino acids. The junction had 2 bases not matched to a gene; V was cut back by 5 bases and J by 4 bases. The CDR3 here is CASSPGQNQPQHF. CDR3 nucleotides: TGTGCCAGCAGTCCGGGACAGAATCAGCCCCAGCATTTT.

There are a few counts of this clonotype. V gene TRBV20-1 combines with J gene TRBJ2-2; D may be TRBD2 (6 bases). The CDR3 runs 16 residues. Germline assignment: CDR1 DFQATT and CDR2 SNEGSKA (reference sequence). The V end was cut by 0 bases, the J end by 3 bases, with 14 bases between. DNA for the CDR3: TGCAGTGCTAGAGACTCTACCGGGAGCGACACCGGGGAGCTGTTTTTT. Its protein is CSARDSTGSDTGELFF.

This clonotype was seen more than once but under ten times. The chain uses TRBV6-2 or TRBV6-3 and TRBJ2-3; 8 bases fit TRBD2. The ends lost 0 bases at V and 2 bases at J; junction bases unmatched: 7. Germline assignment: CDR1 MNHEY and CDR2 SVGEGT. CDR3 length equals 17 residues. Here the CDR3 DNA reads TGTGCCAGCAGTTACTCCTTCTCGGGGGGGGTCACAGATACGCAGTATTTT. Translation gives CASSYSFSGGVTDTQYF.

Written as DNA, the CDR3 is TGTGCCAGCAGCTTAATCACAGATACGCAGTATTTT. It is translated as CASSLITDTQYF. The rearrangement links TRBV7-2 to TRBJ2-3, with no clear D. Germline CDR1 and CDR2: SGHTA and FQGNSA. V lost 2 bases and J 2 bases, leaving 2 bases between the germline ends. The CDR3 runs to 12 residues.

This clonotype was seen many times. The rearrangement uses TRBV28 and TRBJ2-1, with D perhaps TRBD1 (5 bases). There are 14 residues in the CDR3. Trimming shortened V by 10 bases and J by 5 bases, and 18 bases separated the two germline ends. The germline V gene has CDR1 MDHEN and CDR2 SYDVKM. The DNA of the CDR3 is TGTGCCACCACCGACAGTGGCATCGACAATGAGCAGTTCTTC. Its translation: CATTDSGIDNEQFF.

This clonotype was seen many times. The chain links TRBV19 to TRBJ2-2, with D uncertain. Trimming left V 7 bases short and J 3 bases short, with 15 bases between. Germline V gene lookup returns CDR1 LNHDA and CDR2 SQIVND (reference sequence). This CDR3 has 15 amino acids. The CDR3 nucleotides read TGTGCCAGTACCCTTCGAGGCGAGTACACCGGGGAGCTGTTTTTT. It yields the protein CASTLRGEYTGELFF.

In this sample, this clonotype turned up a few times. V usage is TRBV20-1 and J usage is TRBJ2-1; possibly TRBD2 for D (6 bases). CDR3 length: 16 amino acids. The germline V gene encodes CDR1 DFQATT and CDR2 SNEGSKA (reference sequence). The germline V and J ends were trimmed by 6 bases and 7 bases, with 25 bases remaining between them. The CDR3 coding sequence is TGCAGTGCCCCCACCATTTTTAGGGCGGCGGGGAATGAGCAGTTCTTC. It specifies CSAPTIFRAAGNEQFF.

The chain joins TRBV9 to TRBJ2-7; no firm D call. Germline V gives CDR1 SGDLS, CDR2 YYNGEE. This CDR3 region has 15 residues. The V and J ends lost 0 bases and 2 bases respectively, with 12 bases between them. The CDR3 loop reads CASSVALGFTYEQYF. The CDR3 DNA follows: TGTGCCAGCAGCGTAGCCCTAGGGTTTACCTACGAGCAGTACTTC.

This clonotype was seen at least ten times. In DNA, the CDR3 is TGTGCCAGCAGTGAAGGGCAGGAGGGCACTGAAGCTTTCTTT. Its protein product is CASSEGQEGTEAFF. This chain joins TRBV6-1 and TRBJ1-1; D call uncertain. The CDR3 runs 14 residues. From germline, CDR1 is MNHNS and CDR2 SASEGT. The V end lost 1 base, the J end lost 4 bases, and 10 bases lay between the germline ends.

CDR3 in amino acids: CASSLRENIQYF. DNA of the CDR3: TGTGCCAGCAGCTTAAGAGAAAACATTCAGTACTTC. The chain has TRBV7-2 and TRBJ2-4; unclear D gene. The length of the CDR3 is 12 residues. Deletions cut 2 bases from V and 5 bases from J, with 4 bases between. Looked up from germline, CDR1 is SGHTA and CDR2 is FQGNSA.